What follows are 20 T cell receptor beta chains derived from one specimen sequenced in a study of identical twins. TCRdb reprocessed the 5' RACE reads with MiXCR, giving one entry per CDR3 protein. Found here are about 810,000 distinct CDR3 sequences, 9% to 15% of them singletons; the top ten hold around 1.5%. The same data also went into a second study, on yellow fever vaccine responses in identical twins.

The specimen was PBMCs. The origin of the receptors is a woman under 30 in good health.

This clonotype has only a few counts. The chain combines TRBV7-9 with TRBJ2-2, with 8 bases that match TRBD2. The CDR3 consists of 16 residues. V dropped 4 bases and J dropped 3; count of bases not matched to a gene: 7. Germline CDR1 is SEHNR and CDR2 is FQNEAQ (reference sequence). The CDR3 region has the DNA TGTGCCAGCAGCTCTCCGGGAGCGGGGGACACCGGGGAGCTGTTTTTT. Translating gives CASSSPGAGDTGELFF. Full variable domain (rest looked up from reference TRBV7-9 and TRBJ2-2): DTGVSQNPRHKITKRGQNVTFRCDPISEHNRLYWYRQTLGQGPEFLTYFQNEAQLEKSRLLSDRFSAERPKGSFSTLEIQRTEQGDSAMYLCASSSPGAGDTGELFFGEGSRLTVL.

The V and J genes are TRBV7-2 and TRBJ2-1; D not certain. V lost 5 bases to trimming and J lost 9 bases, with 20 bases between them. This CDR3 is 15 amino acids long. Germline lookup yields CDR1 SGHTA and CDR2 FQGNSA. The DNA for the CDR3 is TGTGCCAGCAGCCTTAATTTCCATTCCGTCAGTGAGCAGTTCTTC. Protein sequence: CASSLNFHSVSEQFF.

V usage is TRBV20-1 and J usage is TRBJ2-1, with 9 positions matching TRBD2. Germline V gene data show CDR1 as DFQATT and CDR2 as SNEGSKA (reference sequence). Germline trimming cut 5 bases from V and 7 bases from J; bases unmatched to any gene: 6. CDR3 size: 13 residues. The CDR3 loop is CSAWASGVNEQFF. The CDR3 DNA reads as TGCAGTGCTTGGGCTAGCGGGGTGAATGAGCAGTTCTTC.

V is TRBV27 and J is TRBJ1-5, with D perhaps matching TRBD1 (6 bases). This CDR3 contains 12 residues. Deletions cut 9 bases from V and 4 bases from J, with 10 bases between. Germline assignment: CDR1 MNHEY and CDR2 SMNVEV (reference sequence). DNA for the CDR3: TGTGCCAGGGGGGGCAGTAATCAGCCCCAGCATTTT. Encoded protein: CARGGSNQPQHF.

The chain links TRBV12-3 or TRBV12-4 to TRBJ1-5; D is unclear. The CDR3 is 15 residues long. Trimming took 6 bases from V and 0 from J, leaving 12 bases between them. The CDR3 is CASSPDGNSNQPQHF. The CDR3 DNA sequence: TGTGCCAGCAGCCCGGACGGTAATAGCAATCAGCCCCAGCATTTT.

This clonotype was found many times. V gene TRBV5-1 combines with J gene TRBJ2-1; TRBD2 matches at 7 bases. The CDR3 contains 15 residues. V trimming: 2 bases; J trimming: 8 bases; junction bases outside the gene matches: 10. Germline values: CDR1 SGHRS, CDR2 YFSETQ. CDR3 bases: TGCGCCAGCAGCTTCCTCGGACTAGACTTGGATGAGCAGTTCTTC. This translates into CASSFLGLDLDEQFF.

The rearrangement joins TRBV7-9 to TRBJ2-2, with D uncertain. V was pared by 1 base and J by 6 bases, with 6 bases between. Germline V gene data show CDR1 as SEHNR and CDR2 as FQNEAQ (reference sequence). The CDR3 extends over 13 amino acids. In nucleotides, the CDR3 is TGTGCCAGCAGCTTAGGTGAACCCGGGGAGCTGTTTTTT. Its translation: CASSLGEPGELFF. Full variable domain (remainder filled in from reference TRBV7-9 and TRBJ2-2): DTGVSQNPRHKITKRGQNVTFRCDPISEHNRLYWYRQTLGQGPEFLTYFQNEAQLEKSRLLSDRFSAERPKGSFSTLEIQRTEQGDSAMYLCASSLGEPGELFFGEGSRLTVL.

This rearrangement joins TRBV5-6 to TRBJ2-5; 7 bases align to TRBD1. The CDR3 runs 16 residues. Germline V gene sequence: CDR1 SGHDT, CDR2 YYEEEE. The ends lost 0 bases at V and 5 bases at J; junction bases unmatched: 10. The CDR3 spells CASSLAVTGTGETQYF. The DNA for the CDR3 is TGTGCCAGCAGCTTGGCCGTGACAGGGACGGGGGAGACCCAGTACTTC.

This clonotype was detected many times. The V and J genes are TRBV10-3 and TRBJ2-1, with 9 nucleotides matching TRBD2. The germline V gene has CDR1 ENHRY and CDR2 SYGVKD. Trimming removed 0 bases from V and 8 bases from J; junction bases left unmatched: 11. The length of the CDR3 is 17 residues. The CDR3 loop reads CAISESASGTSMDEQFF. CDR3 nucleotides: TGTGCCATCAGTGAGTCGGCTAGCGGGACTTCTATGGATGAGCAGTTCTTC.

The table lists this clonotype with a few counts. The rearrangement links TRBV15 to TRBJ2-2; tentatively, D is TRBD1 or TRBD2 (5 bases each). Germline loops: CDR1 LNHNV, CDR2 YYDKDF (reference sequence). This CDR3 contains 13 residues. Trimming cost V 4 bases and J 6 bases, with 9 bases left between them. The CDR3 spells CATSKTAAGELFF. The CDR3 bases are TGTGCCACCAGCAAGACAGCGGCCGGGGAGCTGTTTTTT.

The chain joins TRBV4-1 to TRBJ2-7; the match to TRBD2 covers 9 bases. From germline, CDR1 is MGHRA and CDR2 YSYEKL. The J segment lost 2 bases and the V segment lost 0 bases, leaving 11 bases of the junction unmatched. This CDR3 comprises 18 residues. CDR3 loop: CASSQEEARVAGAYEQYF. The CDR3, as DNA: TGCGCCAGCAGCCAAGAAGAAGCCCGGGTAGCGGGAGCCTACGAGCAGTACTTC.

The rearrangement uses TRBV20-1 and TRBJ1-1, with D possibly being TRBD1 (5 bases). V lost 1 base to trimming and J lost 7 bases, with 13 bases between them. This CDR3 spans 13 amino acids. Germline V gene data show CDR1 as DFQATT and CDR2 as SNEGSKA (reference sequence). The CDR3 nucleotides are TGCAGTGCTAGAGCCGGAGGAGGGGTTGAAGCTTTCTTT. It is translated as CSARAGGGVEAFF.

In its sample, this clonotype was seen a few times. The gene calls are TRBV28 and TRBJ1-4; 9 nucleotides line up with TRBD1. The CDR3 is 15 residues long. V shed 6 bases and J 5 bases; nucleotides not matched to a gene: 7. Germline V gene sequence: CDR1 MDHEN, CDR2 SYDVKM. The CDR3 DNA reads TGTGCCAGCAGGTCCCACGGGACAGGGAATGAAAAACTGTTTTTT. This encodes CASRSHGTGNEKLFF.

This clonotype was seen a handful of times. CDR3 protein: CASRSDYERRGEQFF. The CDR3 DNA is TGTGCCAGCAGGTCCGACTATGAGCGTCGCGGTGAGCAGTTCTTC. The V and J genes are TRBV28 and TRBJ2-1; possible D gene TRBD2, 5 bases. V lost 6 bases to trimming and J lost 9 bases, with 21 bases between them. Germline CDR1 reads MDHEN; CDR2 reads SYDVKM. The CDR3 covers 15 residues.

The table lists this clonotype with a few counts. The chain couples TRBV28 to TRBJ2-3; TRBD2 matches 8 bases. Unmatched junction bases numbered 18, after V lost 5 bases and J lost 2 bases. CDR1 is MDHEN and CDR2 is SYDVKM in the germline V gene. The CDR3 contains 19 residues. The CDR3 region has the DNA TGTGCCAGCAGTCCTGAACTAGCGGAGCAAGGGGGGGCCACAGATACGCAGTATTTT. This translates into CASSPELAEQGGATDTQYF.

This clonotype was observed a few times. This chain uses TRBV5-1 with TRBJ1-1; 8 bases agree with TRBD1. The CDR3 spans 13 residues. In germline, CDR1 is SGHRS, CDR2 YFSETQ. V lost 4 bases and J lost 5; bases outside the gene matches: 4. The CDR3 DNA sequence: TGCGCCAGCAGCCAGGGGGCCGGAACTGAAGCTTTCTTT. Encoded protein: CASSQGAGTEAFF.

This clonotype was detected many times. This sequence joins TRBV12-3 or TRBV12-4 and TRBJ1-3, with TRBD1 identical over 10 bases. J gave up 3 bases and V 7 bases, and 12 bases lay outside the gene matches. The CDR3 runs 17 residues. As DNA, the CDR3 is TGTGCCAGCACCTCGCCCCACCGGGACAGGGGTGGAAACACCATATATTTT. It codes for CASTSPHRDRGGNTIYF.

The sample holds a few counts of this clonotype. The chain couples TRBV5-6 to TRBJ2-1, with D possibly being TRBD2 (5 bases). The CDR3 covers 16 residues. Per germline, CDR1 SGHDT and CDR2 YYEEEE. The V gene lost 1 base and the J gene lost 2 bases, with 13 bases spanning the gap. The CDR3 sequence is CASSLPSGWTYNEQFF. The CDR3, as DNA: TGTGCCAGCAGCTTGCCTTCGGGGTGGACCTACAATGAGCAGTTCTTC.

V gene TRBV4-1 combines with J gene TRBJ2-3; TRBD2 aligns across 10 bases. The CDR3 sequence is 19 residues long. Germline loops: CDR1 MGHRA, CDR2 YSYEKL. V shed 0 bases and J 4 bases; nucleotides not matched to a gene: 13. The CDR3 here is CASSQDPLLAGFSADTQYF. The CDR3 coding sequence is TGCGCCAGCAGCCAAGACCCGTTACTAGCGGGGTTTAGCGCAGATACGCAGTATTTT.

At least ten counts were recorded for this clonotype. The rearrangement links TRBV5-1 to TRBJ1-3; D gene uncertain. Germline CDR1 and CDR2: SGHRS and YFSETQ. Between the trimmed V and J ends, which lost 1 base and 0 bases, there was a span of 11 bases. This CDR3 has 16 amino acids. For the CDR3, the DNA is TGCGCCAGCAGCTTGAACGACCTAATCTCTGGAAACACCATATATTTT. This translates into CASSLNDLISGNTIYF.